This T cell receptor beta chain is drawn from a study of CD8+CD57+ T cells in acquired aplastic anemia. Study-level background: Sorted CD4+ and CD8+ cells gave a mean 3.2 ug DNA, range about 0.17 to 27.4 ug. For CD4+ cells, healthy donors had an average of about 10 million reads. Study-wide results and caveats: Patients had fewer than 35 CD8+ CDR3 sequences in common with controls (the shared set).

In regard to this clonotype: Its antigen is as yet unknown.

The V and J ends lost 3 bases and 6 bases, in that order; junction bases with no gene match: 5. Per the germline V gene, CDR1 is LNHDA and CDR2 is SQIVND (reference sequence). The CDR3 is 14 amino acids. Investigators profiled TCR beta VDJ and CDR3 from genomic DNA template. TCRdb reanalysed the reads using MiXCR and keeps one entry per CDR3 protein. The profile shows about 190,000 distinct CDR3 sequences, approximately 52% of them singletons. This chain connects TRBV19 to TRBJ1-5; TRBD1 matches at 7 bases. Sequenced: sorted CD4+, CD8+, or CD8+CD57+ T cells (not recorded which) from PBMCs. The clonotype was recovered from a human donor in good health, serving as a control. CDR3: CASSIDREIQPQHF. DNA of the CDR3: TGTGCCAGTAGTATCGACAGGGAAATTCAGCCCCAGCATTTT.